This TCR beta chain was recovered during a study of blood T cell repertoires in COVID-19. Overall study: Acute and convalescent COVID-19 samples came from the United States, Italy and Spain. T cells, B-cell-depleted T cells, or PBMCs provided the cDNA or gDNA that served as material.

Unmatched junction bases numbered 10, after V lost 7 bases and J lost 5 bases. This CDR3 region has 14 residues. The germline V gene has CDR1 LNHDA and CDR2 SQIVND (reference sequence). In the authors' workflow: Scientists estimated how many nucleated cells there were by amplifying reference gene primers. Repertoires were generated with immunoSEQ multiplex PCR, while TCRdb's copy carries only in-frame clones and drops some. V and J calls plus clone size are reproduced from that table; the DNA served to infer D and trimming. The sample yields about 140,000 clones, 85% seen once. This sequence joins TRBV19 and TRBJ2-7; 8 bases line up with TRBD1. Input material: peripheral blood. The receptor's source is a man in his forties or fifties with acute or convalescent COVID-19. CDR3 residues: CASTSDRELDEQYF. The CDR3 coding sequence is TGTGCCAGTACCTCGGACAGGGAACTCGACGAGCAGTACTTC.